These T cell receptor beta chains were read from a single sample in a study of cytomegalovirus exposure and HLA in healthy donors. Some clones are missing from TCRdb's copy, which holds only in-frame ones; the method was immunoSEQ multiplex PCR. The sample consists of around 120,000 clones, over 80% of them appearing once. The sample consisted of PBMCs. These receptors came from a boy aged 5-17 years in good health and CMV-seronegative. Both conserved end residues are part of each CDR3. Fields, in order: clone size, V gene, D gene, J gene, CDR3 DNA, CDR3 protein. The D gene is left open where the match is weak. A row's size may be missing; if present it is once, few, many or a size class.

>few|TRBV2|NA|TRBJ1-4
TGTGCCAGCAGGGAGGGTCGCAGGGTTGATGAAAAACTGTTTTTT
CASREGRRVDEKLFF
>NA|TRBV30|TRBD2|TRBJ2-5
TGTGCCTGGAGTGCCGGACTAGCGGGAGGGGAGACCCAGTACTTC
CAWSAGLAGGETQYF
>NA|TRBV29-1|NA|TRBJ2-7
TGCAGCGTTAGGCAGGGGAAAGTTCCCTCCTACGAGCAGTACTTC
CSVRQGKVPSYEQYF
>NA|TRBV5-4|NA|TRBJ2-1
TGTGCCAGCAGCTCAACAGGTAGCAGGCACAATGAGCAGTTCTTC
CASSSTGSRHNEQFF
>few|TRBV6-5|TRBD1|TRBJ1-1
TGTGCCAGCTCCCAGGGACAGCCCTCCACTGAAGCTTTCTTT
CASSQGQPSTEAFF
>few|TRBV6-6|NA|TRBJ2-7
TGTGCCAGCAGTTACGACCCCGGGATTCATGAGGAGCAGTACTTC
CASSYDPGIHEEQYF
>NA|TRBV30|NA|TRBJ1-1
TGTGCCTGGAGCAATGAGGCAGGGCCAGGGGCTGAAGCTTTCTTT
CAWSNEAGPGAEAFF
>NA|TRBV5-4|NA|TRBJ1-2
TGTGCCAGCAGCTCCCTTCCGACAGCTGGATATGGCTACACCTTC
CASSSLPTAGYGYTF
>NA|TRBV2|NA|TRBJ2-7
TGTGCCAGCAGCTGGGGCCACTACGAGCAGTACTTC
CASSWGHYEQYF
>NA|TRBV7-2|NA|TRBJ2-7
TGTGCCAGCAGCTTTAAGACGGACAGCGCCTACGAGCAGTACTTC
CASSFKTDSAYEQYF
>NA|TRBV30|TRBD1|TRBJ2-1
TGTGCCTGGAGTTCCGGGACAGGGGCGGATGAGCAGTTCTTC
CAWSSGTGADEQFF